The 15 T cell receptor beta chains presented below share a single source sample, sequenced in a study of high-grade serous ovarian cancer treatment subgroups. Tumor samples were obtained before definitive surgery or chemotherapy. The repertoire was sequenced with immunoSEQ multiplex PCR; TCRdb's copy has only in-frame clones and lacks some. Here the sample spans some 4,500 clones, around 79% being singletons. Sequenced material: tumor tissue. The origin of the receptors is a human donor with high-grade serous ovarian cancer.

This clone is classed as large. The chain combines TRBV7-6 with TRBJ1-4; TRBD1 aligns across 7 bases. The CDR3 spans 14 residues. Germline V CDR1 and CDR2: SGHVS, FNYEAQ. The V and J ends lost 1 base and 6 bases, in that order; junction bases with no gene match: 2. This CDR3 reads CASSLGRGYEKLFF. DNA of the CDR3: TGTGCCAGCAGCTTAGGCAGGGGGTATGAAAAACTGTTTTTT.

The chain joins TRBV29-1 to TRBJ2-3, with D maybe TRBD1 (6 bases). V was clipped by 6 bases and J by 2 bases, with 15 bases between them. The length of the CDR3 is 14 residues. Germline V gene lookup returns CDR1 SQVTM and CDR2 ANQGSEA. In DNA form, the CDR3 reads TGCAGCGTCCGAACGCAGGGGTACACAGATACGCAGTATTTT. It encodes CSVRTQGYTDTQYF.

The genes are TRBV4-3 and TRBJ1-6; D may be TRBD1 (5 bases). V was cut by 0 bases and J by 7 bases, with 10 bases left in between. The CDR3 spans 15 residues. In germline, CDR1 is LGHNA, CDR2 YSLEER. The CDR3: CASSQEEGSNSPLHF. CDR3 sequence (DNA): TGCGCCAGCAGCCAAGAGGAGGGGTCCAATTCACCCCTCCACTTT.

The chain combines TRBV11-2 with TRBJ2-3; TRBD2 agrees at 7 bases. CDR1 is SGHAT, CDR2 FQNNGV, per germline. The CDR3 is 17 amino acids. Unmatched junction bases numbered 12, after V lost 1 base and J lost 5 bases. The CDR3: CASSLGGWGGLVDTQYF. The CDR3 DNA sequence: TGTGCCAGCAGCTTAGGGGGATGGGGAGGGTTGGTAGATACGCAGTATTTT. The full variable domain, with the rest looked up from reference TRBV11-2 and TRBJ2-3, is EAGVAQSPRYKIIEKRQSVAFWCNPISGHATLYWYQQILGQGPKLLIQFQNNGVVDDSQLPKDRFSAERLKGVDSTLKIQPAKLEDSAVYLCASSLGGWGGLVDTQYFGPGTRLTVL.

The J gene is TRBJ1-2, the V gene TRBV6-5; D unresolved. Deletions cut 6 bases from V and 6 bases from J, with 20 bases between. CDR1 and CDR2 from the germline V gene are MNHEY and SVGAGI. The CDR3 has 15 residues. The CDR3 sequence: CASSWVLGSRDGYTF. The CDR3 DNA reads TGTGCCAGCAGCTGGGTTTTGGGGTCGAGGGATGGCTACACCTTC.

CDR3 sequence: CASSVPGGRSNRWEQFF. CDR3 bases: TGTGCCAGCAGCGTCCCCGGGGGACGATCAAACAGGTGGGAGCAGTTCTTC. The chain recombines TRBV21-1 with TRBJ2-1; the DNA was not compared with TRBD2, the D call given in the table. TRBV21-1 is given as a pseudogene. The CDR3 is 17 residues long.

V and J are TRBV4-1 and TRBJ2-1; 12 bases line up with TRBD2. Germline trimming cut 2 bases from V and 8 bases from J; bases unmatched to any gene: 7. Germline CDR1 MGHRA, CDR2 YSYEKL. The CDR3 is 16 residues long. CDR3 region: CASSQSTSGRRYEQFF. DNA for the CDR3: TGCGCCAGCAGCCAATCCACTAGCGGGAGGCGCTATGAGCAGTTCTTC.

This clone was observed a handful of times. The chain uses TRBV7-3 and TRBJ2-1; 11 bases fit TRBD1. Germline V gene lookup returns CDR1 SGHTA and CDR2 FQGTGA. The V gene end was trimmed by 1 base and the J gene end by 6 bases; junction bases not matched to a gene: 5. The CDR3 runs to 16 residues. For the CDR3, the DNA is TGTGCCAGCAGCTTAAGGGACAGGGGGTCGCTCAATGAGCAGTTCTTC. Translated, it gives CASSLRDRGSLNEQFF.

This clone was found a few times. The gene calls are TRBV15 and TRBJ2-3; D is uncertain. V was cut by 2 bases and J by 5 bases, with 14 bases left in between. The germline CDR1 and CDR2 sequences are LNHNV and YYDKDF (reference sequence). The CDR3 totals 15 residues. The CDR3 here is CATSRKSIGKDTQYF. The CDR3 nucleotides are TGTGCCACCAGCAGAAAGTCAATAGGAAAAGATACGCAGTATTTT.

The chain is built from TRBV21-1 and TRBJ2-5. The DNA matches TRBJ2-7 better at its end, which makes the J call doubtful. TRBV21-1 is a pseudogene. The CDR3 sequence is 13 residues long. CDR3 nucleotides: TGTGCCAGCAGCAAAGTTAAAGGGGACGAGCAGTACTTC. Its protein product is CASSKVKGDEQYF.

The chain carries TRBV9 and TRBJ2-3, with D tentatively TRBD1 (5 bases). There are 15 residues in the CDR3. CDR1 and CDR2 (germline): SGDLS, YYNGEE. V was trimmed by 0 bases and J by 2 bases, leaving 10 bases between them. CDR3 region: CASSVVGQATDTQYF. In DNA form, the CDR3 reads TGTGCCAGCAGCGTAGTGGGGCAGGCCACAGATACGCAGTATTTT. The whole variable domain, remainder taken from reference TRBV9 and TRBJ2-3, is DSGVTQTPKHLITATGQRVTLRCSPRSGDLSVYWYQQSLDQGLQFLIQYYNGEERAKGNILERFSAQQFPDLHSELNLSSLELGDSALYFCASSVVGQATDTQYFGPGTRLTVL.

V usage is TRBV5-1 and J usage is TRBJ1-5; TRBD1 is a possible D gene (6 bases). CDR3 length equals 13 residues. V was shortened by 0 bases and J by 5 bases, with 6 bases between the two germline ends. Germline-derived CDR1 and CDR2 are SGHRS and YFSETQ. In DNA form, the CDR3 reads TGCGCCAGCAGCTTGGGGGGGCATCAGCCCCAGCATTTT. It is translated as CASSLGGHQPQHF.

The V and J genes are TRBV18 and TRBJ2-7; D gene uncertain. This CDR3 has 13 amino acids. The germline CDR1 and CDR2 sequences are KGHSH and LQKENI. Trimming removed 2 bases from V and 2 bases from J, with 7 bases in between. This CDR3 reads CASSPSAPYEQYF. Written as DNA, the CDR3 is TGTGCCAGCTCACCATCCGCCCCCTACGAGCAGTACTTC.

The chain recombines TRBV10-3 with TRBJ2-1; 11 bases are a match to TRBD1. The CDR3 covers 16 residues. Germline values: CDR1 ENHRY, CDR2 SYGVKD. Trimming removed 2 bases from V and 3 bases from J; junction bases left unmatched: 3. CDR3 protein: CAISELGTGGYNEQFF. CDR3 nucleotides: TGTGCCATCAGTGAGCTTGGGACAGGGGGCTACAATGAGCAGTTCTTC.

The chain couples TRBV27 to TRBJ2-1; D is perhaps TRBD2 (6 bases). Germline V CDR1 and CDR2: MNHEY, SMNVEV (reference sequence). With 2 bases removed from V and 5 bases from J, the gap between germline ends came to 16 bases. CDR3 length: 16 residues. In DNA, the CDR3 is TGTGCCAGCAGTTTAGTTATGCGGCGGGATGACAATGAGCAGTTCTTC. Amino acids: CASSLVMRRDDNEQFF.